The 32 T cell receptor beta chains given below trace back to one sample, sequenced in a study of T cells of healthy individuals. TCRdb recomputed calls from the 5' RACE reads with MiXCR, one row per CDR3 protein. The sample lists 65,000 to 90,000 distinct CDR3 sequences, about 5.5% occurring once. Every receptor here comes from a female donor in good health.

V usage is TRBV6-6 and J usage is TRBJ2-5; D possibly uses TRBD1 or TRBD2 (5 bases each). Trimming took 4 bases from V and 2 from J, leaving 5 bases between them. The V gene's germline CDR1 is MNHNY and CDR2 SVGAGI (reference sequence). CDR3 length: 12 residues. CDR3 protein: CASSWGQETQYF. CDR3 DNA sequence: TGTGCCAGCAGTTGGGGGCAAGAGACCCAGTACTTC.

This clonotype has a count of ten or more. The chain joins TRBV3-1 to TRBJ1-1; D gene uncertain. Germline V CDR1 and CDR2: LGHDT, YNNKEL (reference sequence). This CDR3 is built from 14 residues. Trimming pared 3 bases from V and 0 bases from J, leaving 8 bases between. CDR3: CASSHTAVNTEAFF. The DNA for the CDR3 is TGTGCCAGCAGCCACACAGCCGTGAACACTGAAGCTTTCTTT. Complete variable domain (other parts from reference TRBV3-1 and TRBJ1-1): DTAVSQTPKYLVTQMGNDKSIKCEQNLGHDTMYWYKQDSKKFLKIMFSYNNKELIINETVPNRFSPKSPDKAHLNLHINSLELGDSAVYFCASSHTAVNTEAFFGQGTRLTVV.

Of note for this clonotype: This may be a read error, as it is one base from a much larger clone. The V call is TRBV24-1, the J call TRBJ2-1; D not resolved. This CDR3 region has 13 residues. Germline-derived CDR1 and CDR2 are KGHDR and SFDVKD. The CDR3 sequence: CATSDLGYNGQFF. The CDR3 DNA follows: TGTGCCACCAGTGATTTAGGGTACAATGGGCAGTTCTTC.

This clonotype was counted at least ten times. The rearrangement links TRBV24-1 to TRBJ2-2; D is possibly TRBD1 or TRBD2 (5 bases each). Germline V gene data show CDR1 as KGHDR and CDR2 as SFDVKD. The CDR3 runs to 17 residues. The V end lost 3 bases, the J end lost 0 bases, and 13 bases lay between the germline ends. CDR3 loop: CATSDPPPGPNTGELFF. CDR3 bases: TGTGCCACCAGTGATCCCCCCCCGGGACCGAACACCGGGGAGCTGTTTTTT.

This clonotype was observed many times. The gene calls are TRBV5-5 and TRBJ2-2; 8 bases map to TRBD1. Germline CDR1 is SGHKS and CDR2 is YYEKEE (reference sequence). The V segment lost 2 bases and the J segment 1 base; nucleotides outside the gene matches: 4. This CDR3 comprises 16 residues. The DNA of the CDR3 is TGTGCCAGCAGCTTCCAGGGGGCGCAGAACACCGGGGAGCTGTTTTTT. It is translated as CASSFQGAQNTGELFF.

This clonotype showed up many times. This chain links TRBV24-1 with TRBJ2-1; D perhaps matches TRBD1 (5 bases). Per germline, CDR1 KGHDR and CDR2 SFDVKD. Trimming removed 0 bases at V and 13 bases at J, with 12 bases between. The length of the CDR3 is 13 residues. The CDR3 reads CATSDLGEGHQFF. In nucleotides, the CDR3 is TGTGCCACCAGTGATTTGGGCGAAGGACATCAGTTCTTC.

This clonotype was seen ten or more times. V gene TRBV7-9 combines with J gene TRBJ2-3, with D possibly being TRBD1 (5 bases). The germline V and J ends were trimmed by 5 bases and 5 bases, with 17 bases remaining between them. CDR3 size: 15 residues. CDR1 and CDR2 from the germline V gene are SEHNR and FQNEAQ (reference sequence). The CDR3, as DNA: TGTGCCAGCAGCGTTCCAGGGCGTCGAGGAGATACGCAGTATTTT. Translated, it gives CASSVPGRRGDTQYF.

This clonotype was counted ten times or more. The V call is TRBV7-2, the J call TRBJ2-3, with 11 positions matching TRBD2. The germline CDR1 and CDR2 sequences are SGHTA and FQGNSA. V lost 6 bases to trimming and J lost 5 bases; unmatched junction nucleotides: 7. This CDR3 spans 15 amino acids. CDR3 region: CASRSTSGRRDTQYF. The CDR3 DNA follows: TGTGCCAGCAGATCTACTAGCGGGAGAAGAGATACGCAGTATTTT.

Ten or more counts support this clonotype. A read error may produce the germline difference seen at one junction end. The V gene is TRBV7-7, the J gene TRBJ2-3, with 8 bases matching TRBD1. The CDR3 runs 13 residues. Germline V gives CDR1 SSHAT, CDR2 FNYEAQ (reference sequence). CDR3 bases: TGTGCTAGCAGCTCCGACAGGGGAGATACGCAGTATTTT. Its protein product is CASSSDRGDTQYF. The complete variable domain, with remaining parts taken from reference TRBV7-7 and TRBJ2-3, reads GAGVSQSPRYKVTKRGQDVTLRCDPISSHATLYWYQQALGQGPEFLTYFNYEAQPDKSGLPSDRFSAERPEGSISTLTIQRTEQRDSAMYRCASSSDRGDTQYFGPGTRLTVL.

In its sample, this clonotype was seen once. This chain joins TRBV11-1 and TRBJ2-1; D might be TRBD2 (5 bases). This CDR3 spans 15 amino acids. Trimming shortened V by 1 base and J by 10 bases, and 17 bases separated the two germline ends. CDR1 and CDR2 (germline): SGHAT, FQDESV (reference sequence). CDR3 in amino acids: CASSLGARGPSEQFF. The CDR3 nucleotides are TGTGCCAGCAGCTTAGGGGCGAGAGGGCCCTCCGAGCAGTTCTTC.

Worth noting for this clonotype: A much bigger clone sits one base away, suggesting this may be a read error. This rearrangement joins TRBV6-5 to TRBJ1-2; tentatively, D is TRBD1 (6 bases). Trimming removed 6 bases from V and 1 base from J, with 18 bases in between. The CDR3 consists of 16 residues. The V gene's germline CDR1 is MNHEY and CDR2 SVGAGI. The CDR3 spells CASSPNGGSRNYGYTF. CDR3 DNA: TGTGCCAGCAGCCCCAATGGGGGCTCTCGTAACTATGGCTACACCTTC.

The chain combines TRBV7-2 with TRBJ1-1, with 8 bases matching TRBD1. Looked up from germline, CDR1 is SGHTA and CDR2 is FQGNSA. The CDR3 sequence is 15 residues long. V shed 1 base and J 1 base; nucleotides not matched to a gene: 2. The CDR3 loop reads CASSLGTGRNTEAFF. DNA of the CDR3: TGTGCCAGCAGCTTAGGGACAGGGAGGAACACTGAAGCTTTCTTT.

This clonotype was seen only a few times. The V call is TRBV29-1, the J call TRBJ2-7; D uncertain. CDR3 length: 15 amino acids. V was clipped by 0 bases and J by 0 bases, with 12 bases between them. Germline V gene sequence: CDR1 SQVTM, CDR2 ANQGSEA. The CDR3 nucleotides read TGCAGCGTTGAAGATCGGCAGGCAAGCTCCTACGAGCAGTACTTC. Protein: CSVEDRQASSYEQYF.

This clonotype was observed a handful of times. The J gene is TRBJ2-1, the V gene TRBV6-5, with D possibly TRBD1 on 5 matching bases. CDR1 MNHEY and CDR2 SVGAGI come from the germline V gene. Trimming removed 4 bases from V and 7 bases from J, with 17 bases in between. The length of the CDR3 is 15 residues. As DNA, the CDR3 is TGTGCCAGCAGTTCGAGAGATAACGGACAAAATGAGCAGTTCTTC. It specifies CASSSRDNGQNEQFF.

In the case of this clonotype: This clone may be a read error of a much larger clone one base away. V gene TRBV28 combines with J gene TRBJ2-4; possible D gene TRBD1, 6 bases. Per the germline V gene, CDR1 is MDHEN and CDR2 is SYDVKM. The CDR3 covers 13 residues. Trimming shortened V by 6 bases and J by 7 bases, and 13 bases separated the two germline ends. DNA of the CDR3: TGTGCCAGCAGAGGGACAAGGGGGAACATTCAGTACTTC. Its translation: CASRGTRGNIQYF.

This clonotype occurred many times. This chain connects TRBV4-1 to TRBJ2-1, with 7 bases identical to TRBD1. With V trimmed by 4 bases and J by 0 bases, 9 bases remained unmatched. There are 17 residues in the CDR3. Germline assignment: CDR1 MGHRA and CDR2 YSYEKL. CDR3 sequence reads: CASSPHGAGGSYNEQFF. In DNA, the CDR3 is TGCGCCAGCAGCCCCCACGGGGCAGGGGGCTCCTACAATGAGCAGTTCTTC.

This clonotype has ten or more counts. The rearrangement links TRBV10-3 to TRBJ2-3; 10 bases agree with TRBD2. Trimming removed 6 bases from V and 5 bases from J; junction bases left unmatched: 11. This CDR3 comprises 16 residues. CDR1 is ENHRY, CDR2 SYGVKD, per germline. For the CDR3, the DNA is TGTGCCATCAGATCCGGGCTAGCGGGAGTTCTAGATACGCAGTATTTT. Translated: CAIRSGLAGVLDTQYF.

V and J are TRBV30 and TRBJ1-4, with TRBD1 matching 7 bases. This CDR3 is 15 amino acids long. In germline, CDR1 is GTSNPN, CDR2 SVGIG (reference sequence). V was clipped by 4 bases and J by 11 bases; unmatched bases: 16. The CDR3 region has the DNA TGTGCCTGGACTACAGGGACAGTTCAGGCCGGGAAACTGTTTTTT. Encoded protein: CAWTTGTVQAGKLFF.

This clonotype was seen ten or more times. The V and J genes are TRBV6-1 and TRBJ1-4; D unclear. In germline, CDR1 is MNHNS, CDR2 SASEGT. This CDR3 is 11 amino acids long. The V and J ends lost 5 bases and 8 bases respectively, with 6 bases between them. The CDR3 region has the DNA TGTGCCAGCAGTCCCCGGGAAAAACTGTTTTTT. Translation: CASSPREKLFF.

This clonotype came up a few times. This chain links TRBV28 with TRBJ2-7; 8 bases map to TRBD1. V gave up 4 bases and J gave up 3 bases; unmatched junction bases: 8. The CDR3 totals 15 residues. Germline-derived CDR1 and CDR2 are MDHEN and SYDVKM. Here the CDR3 DNA reads TGTGCCAGCAGTTCGTACAGGGGGACGAACTACGAGCAGTACTTC. Translation gives CASSSYRGTNYEQYF.

This clonotype appeared many times. The chain joins TRBV20-1 to TRBJ2-4; 9 bases line up with TRBD2. J gave up 8 bases and V 3 bases, and 17 bases lay outside the gene matches. The CDR3 has 17 amino acids. CDR1 is DFQATT and CDR2 is SNEGSKA in the germline V gene (reference sequence). The CDR3 region has the DNA TGCAGTGCTAGGGGATTTAGCGGGAGCGTTATCATGGACATTCAGTACTTC. It specifies CSARGFSGSVIMDIQYF.

This clonotype was counted between two and nine times. The rearrangement uses TRBV5-5 and TRBJ1-1; D gene unclear. V was shortened by 4 bases and J by 6 bases, with 16 bases between the two germline ends. Germline values: CDR1 SGHKS, CDR2 YYEKEE (reference sequence). CDR3 size: 14 residues. CDR3 sequence: CASSRRSGIAEAFF. In DNA form, the CDR3 reads TGTGCCAGCAGCCGAAGGTCCGGTATCGCTGAAGCTTTCTTT. Full variable domain (rest looked up from reference TRBV5-5 and TRBJ1-1): DAGVTQSPTHLIKTRGQQVTLRCSPISGHKSVSWYQQVLGQGPQFIFQYYEKEERGRGNFPDRFSARQFPNYSSELNVNALLLGDSALYLCASSRRSGIAEAFFGQGTRLTVV.

This clonotype was counted at least ten times. An end of the junction differs from the germline gene, which may be a read error. The gene calls are TRBV4-1 and TRBJ2-1; weak D call: TRBD2 (6 bases). CDR3 length: 18 amino acids. Per germline, CDR1 MGHRA and CDR2 YSYEKL. The CDR3: CASSQSPDRRGGPRERFF. The CDR3 region has the DNA TGCGCCAGCAGCCAAAGCCCTGATCGTCGAGGAGGGCCTAGAGAGCGGTTCTTC.

This clonotype was detected ten times or more. The chain recombines TRBV4-2 with TRBJ2-7; the match to TRBD2 covers 9 bases. The CDR3 has 19 residues. Germline assignment: CDR1 LGHNA and CDR2 YNFKEQ. Trimming at V came to 0 bases and at J to 0 bases, leaving 12 bases not matched to a gene. CDR3 DNA: TGTGCCAGCAGCCAAGATCAGGGACTAGCCCCTATAAACTCCTACGAGCAGTACTTC. Protein: CASSQDQGLAPINSYEQYF.

This clonotype was picked up a small number of times. The J gene is TRBJ1-1, the V gene TRBV29-1; 7 bases are a match to TRBD1. J lost 7 bases, V lost 8 bases, and 10 bases had no gene match. Germline-derived CDR1 and CDR2 are SQVTM and ANQGSEA. The CDR3 extends over 12 amino acids. CDR3 in amino acids: CSTKTGYDEAFF. The CDR3 coding sequence is TGCAGCACCAAGACAGGGTATGATGAAGCTTTCTTT. Variable domain in full (rest from reference TRBV29-1 and TRBJ1-1): SAVISQKPSRDICQRGTSLTIQCQVDSQVTMMFWYRQQPGQSLTLIATANQGSEATYESGFVIDKFPISRPNLTFSTLTVSNMSPEDSSIYLCSTKTGYDEAFFGQGTRLTVV.

V is TRBV20-1 and J is TRBJ2-1; D possibly corresponds to TRBD2 (5 bases). Germline assignment: CDR1 DFQATT and CDR2 SNEGSKA (reference sequence). The CDR3 extends over 15 amino acids. The V and J ends lost 1 base and 4 bases respectively, with 14 bases between them. This CDR3 is CSARGGAEEYNEQFF. DNA of the CDR3: TGCAGTGCTAGAGGTGGAGCGGAGGAATACAATGAGCAGTTCTTC.

This clonotype was counted ten times or more. V gene TRBV28 combines with J gene TRBJ2-7; TRBD1 aligns across 7 bases. V trimming: 6 bases; J trimming: 2 bases; junction bases outside the gene matches: 7. The germline V gene encodes CDR1 MDHEN and CDR2 SYDVKM. The CDR3 runs to 14 residues. The CDR3 sequence is CASRRPDRTYEQYF. The CDR3 DNA is TGTGCCAGCAGGCGACCGGACAGGACCTACGAGCAGTACTTC.

As to this clonotype: This sequence may be a read error, since a much larger clone differs from it by one base. This chain links TRBV6-5 with TRBJ2-7, with D perhaps matching TRBD2 (7 bases). This CDR3 spans 14 amino acids. The V gene's germline CDR1 is MNHEY and CDR2 SVGAGI. CDR3 sequence (DNA): TGTGCCTGCAGTTTCGCGGGGGCGAGGAACGAGCAGTACTTC. Encoded protein: CACSFAGARNEQYF.

In this sample, this clonotype turned up many times. The chain employs TRBV5-1 and TRBJ1-6; D is unresolved. The V end was cut by 0 bases, the J end by 14 bases, with 21 bases between. In germline, CDR1 is SGHRS, CDR2 YFSETQ. The CDR3 loop spans 16 amino acids. The CDR3 spells CASSLGGRTTRSTLHF. The CDR3 coding sequence is TGCGCCAGCAGCTTGGGAGGCAGGACCACACGGTCCACCCTCCACTTT.

Notes on this clonotype: This may come from a read error, since a much larger clone is one base off. The genes are TRBV10-3 and TRBJ1-4; D not resolved. There are 14 residues in the CDR3. Germline CDR1 reads ENHRY; CDR2 reads SYGVKD. The CDR3 nucleotides are TGTGCCATCAGTGACGGTACAACTAATGAAAAACCGTTTTTT. It codes for CAISDGTTNEKPFF.

This clonotype was detected only a few times. The genes are TRBV21-1 and TRBJ1-5. TRBV21-1 is a documented pseudogene. This CDR3 spans 13 amino acids. DNA for the CDR3: TGTGCCAGCAGCAAAGTTGTGGACTTCCCCCAGCATTTT. Its translation: CASSKVVDFPQHF.

This clonotype was seen a few times. V is TRBV5-4 and J is TRBJ1-2; D not resolved. The germline V gene has CDR1 SGHNT and CDR2 YYREEE (reference sequence). This CDR3 contains 12 residues. The V and J ends lost 4 bases and 5 bases respectively, with 9 bases between them. CDR3 amino acids: CASSPTIYGYTF. DNA for the CDR3: TGTGCCAGCAGCCCGACCATTTATGGCTACACCTTC.